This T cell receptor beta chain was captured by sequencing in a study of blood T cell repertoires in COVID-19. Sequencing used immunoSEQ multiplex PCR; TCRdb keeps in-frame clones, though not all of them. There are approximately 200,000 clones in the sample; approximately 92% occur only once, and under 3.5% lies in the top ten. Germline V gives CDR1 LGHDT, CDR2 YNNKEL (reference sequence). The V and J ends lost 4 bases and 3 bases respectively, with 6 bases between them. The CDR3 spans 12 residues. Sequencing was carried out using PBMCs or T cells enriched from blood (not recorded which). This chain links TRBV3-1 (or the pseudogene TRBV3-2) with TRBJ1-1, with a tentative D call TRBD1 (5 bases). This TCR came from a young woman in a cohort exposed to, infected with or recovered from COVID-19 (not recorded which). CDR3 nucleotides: TGTGCCAGCAGCCGGGGGGACACTGAAGCTTTCTTT. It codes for CASSRGDTEAFF.